This T cell receptor (beta chain) was obtained from a study of cytomegalovirus exposure and HLA in healthy donors. Sequencing was performed with immunoSEQ multiplex PCR; in TCRdb, only in-frame clones are kept and a portion is missing. The sample records 150,000 to 200,000 clones, roughly nine tenths being singletons. In germline, CDR1 is SGHNT, CDR2 YYREEE (reference sequence). The CDR3 extends over 16 amino acids. Trimming removed 3 bases from V and 3 bases from J; junction bases left unmatched: 10. This clone was seen only once. This clonotype originated in a woman between 25 and 40 years old in good health and CMV-seronegative. V gene TRBV5-4 combines with J gene TRBJ2-5; 8 bases are shared with TRBD1. Sequenced material: PBMCs. CDR3 bases: TGTGCCAGCAGCTCAGACTTAGGACAGGGTAAAGAGACCCAGTACTTC. It encodes CASSSDLGQGKETQYF.